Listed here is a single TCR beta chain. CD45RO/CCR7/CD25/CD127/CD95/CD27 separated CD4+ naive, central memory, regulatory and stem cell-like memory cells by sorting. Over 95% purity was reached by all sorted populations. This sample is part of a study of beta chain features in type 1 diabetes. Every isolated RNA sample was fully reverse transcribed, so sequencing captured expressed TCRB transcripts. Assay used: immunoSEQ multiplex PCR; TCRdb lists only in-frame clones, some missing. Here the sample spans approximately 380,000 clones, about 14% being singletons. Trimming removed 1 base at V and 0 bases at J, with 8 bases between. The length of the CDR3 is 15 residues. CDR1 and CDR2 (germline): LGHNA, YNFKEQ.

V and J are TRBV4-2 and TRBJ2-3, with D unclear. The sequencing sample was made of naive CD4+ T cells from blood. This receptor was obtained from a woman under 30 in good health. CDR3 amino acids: CASSQVAASTDTQYF. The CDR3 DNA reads TGTGCCAGCAGCCAAGTGGCTGCTAGCACAGATACGCAGTATTTT.